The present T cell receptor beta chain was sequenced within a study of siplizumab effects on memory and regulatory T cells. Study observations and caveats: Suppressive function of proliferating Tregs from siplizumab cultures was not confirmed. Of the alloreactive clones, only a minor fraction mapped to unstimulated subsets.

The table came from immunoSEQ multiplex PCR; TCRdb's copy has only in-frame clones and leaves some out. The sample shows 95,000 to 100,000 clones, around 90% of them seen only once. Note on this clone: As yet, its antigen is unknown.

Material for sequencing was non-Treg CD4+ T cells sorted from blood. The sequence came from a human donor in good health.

The CDR3 spells CASSKAGAGQPQHF. The CDR3 region has the DNA TGTGCCAGCAGTAAAGCGGGGGCTGGTCAGCCCCAGCATTTT. The rearrangement links TRBV28 to TRBJ1-5, with D tentatively TRBD1 (6 bases). V was clipped by 5 bases and J by 6 bases, with 14 bases between them. CDR1 and CDR2 from the germline V gene are MDHEN and SYDVKM. The CDR3 loop spans 14 amino acids. Together with reference TRBV28 and TRBJ1-5, the CDR3 gives the full variable domain: DVKVTQSSRYLVKRTGEKVFLECVQDMDHENMFWYRQDPGLGLRLIYFSYDVKMKEKGDIPEGYSVSREKKERFSLILESASTNQTSMYLCASSKAGAGQPQHFGDGTRLSIL.